This T cell receptor beta chain was identified during a study of blood T cell repertoires in COVID-19. The V and J ends lost 0 bases and 6 bases, in that order; junction bases with no gene match: 11. The germline gives CDR1 LGHNA, CDR2 YSLEER. This CDR3 region has 19 residues. The assay was immunoSEQ multiplex PCR, and TCRdb's table has in-frame clones only and misses some. The data show about 190,000 clones, roughly 89% seen once. The chain employs TRBV4-3 and TRBJ2-2; TRBD2 matches 12 bases. Sequencing was performed on peripheral blood. The clonotype originates from a man between 50 and 59 years old with acute or convalescent COVID-19. For the CDR3, the DNA is TGCGCCAGCAGCCAAGACCCCTCTAGCGGGGGGGCTTTCGCCGGGGAGCTGTTTTTT. This gives the protein CASSQDPSSGGAFAGELFF.